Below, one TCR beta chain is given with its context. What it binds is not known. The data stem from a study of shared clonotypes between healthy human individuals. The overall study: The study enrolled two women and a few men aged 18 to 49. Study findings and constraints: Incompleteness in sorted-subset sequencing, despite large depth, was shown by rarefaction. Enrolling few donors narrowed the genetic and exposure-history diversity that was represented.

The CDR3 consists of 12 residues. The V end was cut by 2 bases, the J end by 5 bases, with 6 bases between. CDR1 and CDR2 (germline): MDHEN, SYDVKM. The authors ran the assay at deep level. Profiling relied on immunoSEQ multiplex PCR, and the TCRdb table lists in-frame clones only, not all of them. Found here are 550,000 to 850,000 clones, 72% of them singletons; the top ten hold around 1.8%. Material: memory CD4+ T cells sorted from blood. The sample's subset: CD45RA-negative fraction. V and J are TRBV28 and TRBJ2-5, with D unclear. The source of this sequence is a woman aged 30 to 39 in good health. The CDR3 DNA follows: TGTGCCAGCAGTTTAGCTAGGGAGACCCAGTACTTC. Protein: CASSLARETQYF.